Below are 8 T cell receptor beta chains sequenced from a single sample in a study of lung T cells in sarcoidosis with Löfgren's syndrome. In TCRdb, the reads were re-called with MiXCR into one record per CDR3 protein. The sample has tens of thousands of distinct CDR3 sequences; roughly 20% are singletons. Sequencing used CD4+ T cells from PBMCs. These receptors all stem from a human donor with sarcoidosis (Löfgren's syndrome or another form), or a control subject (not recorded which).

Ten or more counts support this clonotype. The CDR3 DNA sequence: TGTGCCAGCAGTTTTTATCTAGCGGGCCGAAGGGGTGAGCAGTTCTTC. Translating gives CASSFYLAGRRGEQFF. The J gene is TRBJ2-1, the V gene TRBV27; 8 positions match TRBD2. The CDR3 loop spans 16 amino acids. The germline CDR1 and CDR2 sequences are MNHEY and SMNVEV (reference sequence). Losses at the gene ends were 3 bases for V and 9 bases for J; bases not matched to a gene: 13.

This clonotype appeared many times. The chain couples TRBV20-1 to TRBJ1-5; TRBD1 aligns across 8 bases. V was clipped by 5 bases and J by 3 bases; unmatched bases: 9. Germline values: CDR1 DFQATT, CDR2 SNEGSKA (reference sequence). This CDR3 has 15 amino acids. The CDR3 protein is CSAGQGTDVNQPQHF. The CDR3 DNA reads TGCAGTGCTGGACAGGGCACAGACGTCAATCAGCCCCAGCATTTT.

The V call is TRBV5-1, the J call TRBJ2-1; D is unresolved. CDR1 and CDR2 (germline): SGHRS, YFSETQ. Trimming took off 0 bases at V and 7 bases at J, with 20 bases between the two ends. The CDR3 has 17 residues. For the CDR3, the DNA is TGCGCCAGCAGCTTGGCCTTGGGGAACGACAATCGGAATGAGCAGTTCTTC. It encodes CASSLALGNDNRNEQFF.

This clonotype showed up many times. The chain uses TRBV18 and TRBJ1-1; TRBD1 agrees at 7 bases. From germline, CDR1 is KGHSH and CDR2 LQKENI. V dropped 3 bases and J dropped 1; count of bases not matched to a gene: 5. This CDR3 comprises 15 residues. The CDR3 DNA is TGTGCCAGCTCACCGCCCGGGACAGAGAACACTGAAGCTTTCTTT. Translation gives CASSPPGTENTEAFF.

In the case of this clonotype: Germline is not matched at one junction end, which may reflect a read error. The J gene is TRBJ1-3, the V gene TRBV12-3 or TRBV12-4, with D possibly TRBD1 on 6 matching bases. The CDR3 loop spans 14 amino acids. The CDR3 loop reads CACSFRGSGNTIYF. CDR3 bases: TGTGCCTGCAGTTTCAGGGGCTCTGGAAACACCATATATTTT.

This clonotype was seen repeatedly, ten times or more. This CDR3 reads CSARDSGTDTQYF. The CDR3 bases are TGCAGTGCTAGGGATAGCGGGACAGATACGCAGTATTTT. J is TRBJ2-3 and V is TRBV20-1; 7 nucleotides line up with TRBD2. This CDR3 is 13 amino acids long. The V segment lost 3 bases and the J segment 3 bases; nucleotides outside the gene matches: 3. Germline assignment: CDR1 DFQATT and CDR2 SNEGSKA (reference sequence).

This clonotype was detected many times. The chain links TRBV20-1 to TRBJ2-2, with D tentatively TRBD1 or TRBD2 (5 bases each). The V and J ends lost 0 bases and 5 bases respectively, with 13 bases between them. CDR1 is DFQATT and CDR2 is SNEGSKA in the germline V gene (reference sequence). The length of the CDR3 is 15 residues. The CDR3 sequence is CSARDPGRETGELFF. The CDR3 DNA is TGCAGTGCTAGAGATCCGGGCAGGGAGACCGGGGAGCTGTTTTTT.

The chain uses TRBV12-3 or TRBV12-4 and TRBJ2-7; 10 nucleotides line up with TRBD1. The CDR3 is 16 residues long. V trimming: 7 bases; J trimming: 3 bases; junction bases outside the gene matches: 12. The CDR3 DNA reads TGTGCCAGCAATACCGCTGACAGGGGGCGATTCTACGAGCAGTACTTC. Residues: CASNTADRGRFYEQYF.